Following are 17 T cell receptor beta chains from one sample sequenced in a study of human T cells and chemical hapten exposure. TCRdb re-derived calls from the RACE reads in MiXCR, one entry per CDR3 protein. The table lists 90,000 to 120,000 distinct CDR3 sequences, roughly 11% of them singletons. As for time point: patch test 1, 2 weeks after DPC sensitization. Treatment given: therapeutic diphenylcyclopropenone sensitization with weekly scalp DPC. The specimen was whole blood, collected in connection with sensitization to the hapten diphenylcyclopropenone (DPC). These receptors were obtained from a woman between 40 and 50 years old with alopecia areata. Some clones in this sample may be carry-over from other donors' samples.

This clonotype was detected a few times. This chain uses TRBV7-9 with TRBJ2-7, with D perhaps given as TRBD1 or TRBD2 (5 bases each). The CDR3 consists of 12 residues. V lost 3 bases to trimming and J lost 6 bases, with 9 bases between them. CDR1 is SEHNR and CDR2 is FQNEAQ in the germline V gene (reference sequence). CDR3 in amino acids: CASSFPGTEQYF. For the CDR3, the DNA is TGTGCCAGCAGCTTTCCGGGGACCGAGCAGTACTTC.

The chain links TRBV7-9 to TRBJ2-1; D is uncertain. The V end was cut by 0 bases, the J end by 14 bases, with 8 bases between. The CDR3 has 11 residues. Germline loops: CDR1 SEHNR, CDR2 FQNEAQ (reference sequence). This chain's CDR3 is CASSLAAGKFF. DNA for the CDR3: TGTGCCAGCAGCTTAGCGGCCGGAAAGTTCTTC.

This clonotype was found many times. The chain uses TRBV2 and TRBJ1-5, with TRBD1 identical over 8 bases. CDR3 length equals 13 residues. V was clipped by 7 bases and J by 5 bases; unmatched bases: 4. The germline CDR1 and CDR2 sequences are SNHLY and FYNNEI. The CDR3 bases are TGTGCCAGCATATCGGACAGGGATCAGCCCCAGCATTTT. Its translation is CASISDRDQPQHF. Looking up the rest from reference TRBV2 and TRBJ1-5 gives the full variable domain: EPEVTQTPSHQVTQMGQEVILRCVPISNHLYFYWYRQILGQKVEFLVSFYNNEISEKSEIFDDQFSVERPDGSNFTLKIRSTKLEDSAMYFCASISDRDQPQHFGDGTRLSIL.

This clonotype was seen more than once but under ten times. CDR3 sequence reads: CAISPGTSVTKNIQYF. CDR3 bases: TGTGCCATCAGCCCCGGGACTAGCGTAACCAAAAACATTCAGTACTTC. This chain links TRBV30 with TRBJ2-4; 10 bases fit TRBD2. Germline lookup yields CDR1 GTSNPN and CDR2 SVGIG (reference sequence). The CDR3 sequence is 16 residues long. V lost 8 bases, J lost 2 bases, and 12 bases stayed unmatched.

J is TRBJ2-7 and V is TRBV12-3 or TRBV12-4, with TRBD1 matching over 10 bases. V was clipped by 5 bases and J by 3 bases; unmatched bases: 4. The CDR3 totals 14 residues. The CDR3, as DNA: TGTGCCAGCAGTGACCGGGACAGGGGCTACGAGCAGTACTTC. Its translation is CASSDRDRGYEQYF.

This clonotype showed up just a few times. The CDR3 sequence: CASRRRDSSSGNTIYF. The CDR3 DNA is TGTGCCAGCAGGCGACGCGACAGTTCCTCTGGAAACACCATATATTTT. V and J are TRBV7-9 and TRBJ1-3, with D perhaps matching TRBD1 (5 bases). Between the trimmed V and J ends, which lost 6 bases and 0 bases, there was a span of 15 bases. Germline V gives CDR1 SEHNR, CDR2 FQNEAQ (reference sequence). The CDR3 has 16 residues. Full variable domain (rest looked up from reference TRBV7-9 and TRBJ1-3): DTGVSQNPRHKITKRGQNVTFRCDPISEHNRLYWYRQTLGQGPEFLTYFQNEAQLEKSRLLSDRFSAERPKGSFSTLEIQRTEQGDSAMYLCASRRRDSSSGNTIYFGEGSWLTVV.

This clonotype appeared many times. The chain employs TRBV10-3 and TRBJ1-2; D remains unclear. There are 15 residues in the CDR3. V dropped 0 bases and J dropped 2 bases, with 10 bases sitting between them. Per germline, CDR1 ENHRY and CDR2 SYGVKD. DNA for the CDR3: TGTGCCATCAGTGAGTCGAGGGCAGCGAACTATGGCTACACCTTC. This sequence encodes CAISESRAANYGYTF.

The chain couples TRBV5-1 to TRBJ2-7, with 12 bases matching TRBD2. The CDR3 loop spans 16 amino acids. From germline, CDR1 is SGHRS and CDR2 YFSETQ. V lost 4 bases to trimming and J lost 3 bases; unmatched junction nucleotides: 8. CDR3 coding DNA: TGCGCCAGCAGCCCCCAGACTAGCGGGAGAATCTACGAGCAGTACTTC. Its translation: CASSPQTSGRIYEQYF. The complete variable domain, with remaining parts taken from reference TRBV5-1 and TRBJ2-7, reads KAGVTQTPRYLIKTRGQQVTLSCSPISGHRSVSWYQQTPGQGLQFLFEYFSETQRNKGNFPGRFSGRQFSNSRSEMNVSTLELGDSALYLCASSPQTSGRIYEQYFGPGTRLTVT.

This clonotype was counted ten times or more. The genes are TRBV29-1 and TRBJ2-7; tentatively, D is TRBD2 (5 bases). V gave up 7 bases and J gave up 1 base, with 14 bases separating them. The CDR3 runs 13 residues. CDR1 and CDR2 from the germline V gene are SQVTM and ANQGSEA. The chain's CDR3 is CSARGQESYEQYF. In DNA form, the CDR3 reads TGCAGCGCCCGAGGGCAGGAGTCCTACGAGCAGTACTTC.

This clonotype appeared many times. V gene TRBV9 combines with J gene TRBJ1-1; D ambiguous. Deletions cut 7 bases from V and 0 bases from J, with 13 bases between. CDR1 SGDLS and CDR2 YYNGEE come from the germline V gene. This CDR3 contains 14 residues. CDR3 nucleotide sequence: TGTGCCAGCCGGCCGGACCTCATGAACACTGAAGCTTTCTTT. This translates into CASRPDLMNTEAFF.

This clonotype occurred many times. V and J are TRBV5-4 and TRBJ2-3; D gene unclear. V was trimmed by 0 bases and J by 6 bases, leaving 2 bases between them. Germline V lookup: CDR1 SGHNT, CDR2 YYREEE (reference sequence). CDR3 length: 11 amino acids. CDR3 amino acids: CASSLVDTQYF. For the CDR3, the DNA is TGTGCCAGCAGCTTGGTGGATACGCAGTATTTT.

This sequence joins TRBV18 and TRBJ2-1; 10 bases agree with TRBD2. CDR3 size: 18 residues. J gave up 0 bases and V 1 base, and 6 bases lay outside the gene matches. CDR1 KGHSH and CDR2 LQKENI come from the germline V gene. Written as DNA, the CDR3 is TGTGCCAGCTCACCACGTACTAGCGGGACCAGCTCCTACAATGAGCAGTTCTTC. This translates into CASSPRTSGTSSYNEQFF.

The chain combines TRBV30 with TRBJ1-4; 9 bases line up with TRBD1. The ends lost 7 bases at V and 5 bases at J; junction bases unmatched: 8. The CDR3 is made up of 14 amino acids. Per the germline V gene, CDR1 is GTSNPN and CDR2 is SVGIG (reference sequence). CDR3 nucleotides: TGTGCCTTTCTGACCGGGACAGGGAATGAAAAACTGTTTTTT. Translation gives CAFLTGTGNEKLFF.

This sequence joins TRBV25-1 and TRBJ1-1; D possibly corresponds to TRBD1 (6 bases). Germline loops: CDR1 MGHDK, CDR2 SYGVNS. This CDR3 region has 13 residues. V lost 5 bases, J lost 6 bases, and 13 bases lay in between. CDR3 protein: CASSTGARSEAFF. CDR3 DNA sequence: TGTGCCAGCAGTACGGGGGCGAGGTCTGAAGCTTTCTTT.

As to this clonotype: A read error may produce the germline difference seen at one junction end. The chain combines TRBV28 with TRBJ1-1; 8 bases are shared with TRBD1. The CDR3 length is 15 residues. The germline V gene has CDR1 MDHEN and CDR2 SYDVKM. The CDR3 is CASSFDRGGNTEVFF. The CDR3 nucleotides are TGTGCCAGCAGTTTTGACAGGGGAGGCAACACTGAAGTTTTCTTT.

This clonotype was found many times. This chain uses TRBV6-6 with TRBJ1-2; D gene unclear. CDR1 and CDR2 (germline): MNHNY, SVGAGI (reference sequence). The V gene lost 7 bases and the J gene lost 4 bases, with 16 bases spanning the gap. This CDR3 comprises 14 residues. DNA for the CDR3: TGTGCCAGCATAGAGGGTTTGTCTCGCTATGGCTACACCTTC. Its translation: CASIEGLSRYGYTF.

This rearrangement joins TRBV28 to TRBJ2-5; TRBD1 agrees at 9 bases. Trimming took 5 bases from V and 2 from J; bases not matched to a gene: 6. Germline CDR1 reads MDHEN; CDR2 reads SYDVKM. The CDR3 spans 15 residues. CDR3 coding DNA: TGTGCCAGCAGTATCATGACAGGGGGGCAAGAGACCCAGTACTTC. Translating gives CASSIMTGGQETQYF.